Below, one T cell receptor beta chain is given with its context. This sample stems from a study of blood T cells in healthy people across ages. The authors ran a second PCR of roughly 6 to 11 cycles using a sample-barcoded 5' primer and a J-beta primer mix. TCRdb reanalysed the 5' RACE reads using MiXCR and keeps one entry per CDR3 protein. This table holds about 970,000 distinct CDR3 sequences, roughly 47% found once. Sequencing was done on a sample of blood. This TCR came from a woman in her fifties or sixties in good health.

The CDR3 region has the DNA TGCAGTGCTAGCAGGAGCACAGGGGAGCAGTTCTTC. Amino acid sequence: CSASRSTGEQFF. The chain uses TRBV20-1 and TRBJ2-1; D possibly corresponds to TRBD1 (6 bases). Trimming left V 3 bases short and J 10 bases short, with 13 bases between. CDR3 length: 12 amino acids. In germline, CDR1 is DFQATT, CDR2 SNEGSKA (reference sequence).